These 20 T cell receptor beta chains share one sample of origin, sequenced in a study of T cell responses to AZD1222 COVID-19 vaccine. Generated by immunoSEQ multiplex PCR, the TCRdb table keeps only in-frame clones and is missing some. The top ten clones hold 2.5% to 3.5% of a sample with 90,000 to 120,000 clones, roughly 86% of them seen once. The source was peripheral blood, collected 28 days after the second dose of the MenACWY control vaccine. The receptor source for this set is an adult who received the MenACWY meningococcal vaccine as a control.

The chain recombines TRBV28 with TRBJ2-2; 9 bases are shared with TRBD2. Unmatched junction bases numbered 11, after V lost 7 bases and J lost 5 bases. This CDR3 is built from 16 residues. Germline V gives CDR1 MDHEN, CDR2 SYDVKM. The CDR3 region has the DNA TGTGCCAGCACCTTAGGAGGCGGGGGGGAAACCGGGGAGCTGTTTTTT. This codes for CASTLGGGGETGELFF.

This clone is medium-sized in the sample. The chain is built from TRBV6-4 and TRBJ2-6; D is ambiguous. V lost 2 bases, J lost 0 bases, and 5 bases lay in between. CDR1 is MRHNA, CDR2 SNTAGT, per germline. The CDR3 runs to 15 residues. CDR3 residues: CASSDRSSGANVLTF. DNA for the CDR3: TGTGCCAGCAGTGACAGGTCCTCTGGGGCCAACGTCCTGACTTTC.

The rearrangement uses TRBV7-3 and TRBJ2-1; TRBD2 matches at 10 bases. Germline loops: CDR1 SGHTA, CDR2 FQGTGA. The CDR3 loop spans 15 amino acids. Trimming at V came to 5 bases and at J to 5 bases, leaving 6 bases not matched to a gene. The CDR3 reads CASSPGTSADNEQFF. In DNA form, the CDR3 reads TGTGCCAGCAGCCCTGGGACTAGCGCGGACAATGAGCAGTTCTTC.

In this sample, this clone turned up once. This sequence joins TRBV5-4 and TRBJ1-6; TRBD1 agrees at 7 bases. The J segment lost 8 bases and the V segment lost 4 bases, leaving 12 bases of the junction unmatched. CDR1 is SGHNT, CDR2 YYREEE, per germline (reference sequence). CDR3 length: 16 residues. The DNA for the CDR3 is TGTGCCAGCAGCCGCGCCACGACAGGGTTGCATTCACCCCTCCACTTT. As protein: CASSRATTGLHSPLHF.

As for this clone: One end of the junction varies from germline; a read error may be responsible. The chain couples TRBV18 to TRBJ1-1; D remains ambiguous. Germline V gene sequence: CDR1 KGHSH, CDR2 LQKENI. This CDR3 has 13 amino acids. The CDR3 is CASSPPDNTEAFF. CDR3 nucleotide sequence: TGTGCCAGCTCCCCACCCGACAACACTGAAGCTTTCTTT.

The chain joins TRBV25-1 to TRBJ1-4, with D maybe TRBD1 (6 bases). V was clipped by 4 bases and J by 2 bases, with 14 bases between them. Per the germline V gene, CDR1 is MGHDK and CDR2 is SYGVNS. The CDR3 sequence is 16 residues long. The CDR3 spells CASSASGQSTNEKLFF. CDR3 nucleotides: TGTGCCAGCAGTGCGAGTGGACAGTCTACTAATGAAAAACTGTTTTTT. Full variable domain (outside the CDR3, taken from reference TRBV25-1 and TRBJ1-4): EADIYQTPRYLVIGTGKKITLECSQTMGHDKMYWYQQDPGMELHLIHYSYGVNSTEKGDLSSESTVSRIRTEHFPLTLESARPSHTSQYLCASSASGQSTNEKLFFGSGTQLSVL.

The J gene is TRBJ2-7, the V gene TRBV25-1; D is unresolved. Trimming took 5 bases from V and 6 from J, leaving 17 bases between them. The germline V gene encodes CDR1 MGHDK and CDR2 SYGVNS. CDR3 length: 14 amino acids. CDR3 nucleotide sequence: TGTGCCAGCAGTTCCCAGAGTAGGGCCGCCGAGCAGTACTTC. This gives the protein CASSSQSRAAEQYF.

This chain uses TRBV6-2 or TRBV6-3 with TRBJ1-2; TRBD1 is a possible D gene (5 bases). This CDR3 is built from 11 residues. V was cut by 4 bases and J by 8 bases, with 8 bases left in between. In germline, CDR1 is MNHEY, CDR2 SVGEGT. The CDR3 protein is CASSFNRGYTF. CDR3 nucleotide sequence: TGTGCCAGCAGTTTCAACAGGGGCTACACCTTC.

The chain recombines TRBV6-5 with TRBJ2-1; TRBD2 matches at 11 bases. V shed 6 bases, J shed 4 bases, and the junction held 5 bases outside the gene matches. The germline CDR1 and CDR2 sequences are MNHEY and SVGAGI. The CDR3 extends over 15 amino acids. The CDR3 DNA follows: TGTGCCAGCAGCGCTAGCGGGGGGACATACAATGAGCAGTTCTTC. This translates into CASSASGGTYNEQFF.

The chain's CDR3 is CAWSQGRWTYGYTF. The CDR3 DNA sequence: TGTGCCTGGAGTCAGGGACGGTGGACGTATGGCTACACCTTC. The rearrangement joins TRBV30 to TRBJ1-2; a weak D match, TRBD1 (5 bases). V lost 2 bases and J lost 5, with 15 bases in between. This CDR3 has 14 amino acids. In germline, CDR1 is GTSNPN, CDR2 SVGIG (reference sequence).

The chain carries TRBV24-1 and TRBJ1-3, with a tentative D call TRBD1 (5 bases). CDR3 length equals 15 residues. Trimming took off 10 bases at V and 0 bases at J, with 15 bases between the two ends. Germline CDR1 reads KGHDR; CDR2 reads SFDVKD. CDR3 amino acids: CATNELDSSGNTIYF. Here the CDR3 DNA reads TGTGCCACGAACGAACTCGACAGCTCTGGAAACACCATATATTTT.

The CDR3 is CASRHLTGGGTEAFF. CDR3 DNA sequence: TGTGCCAGCAGGCACCTCACAGGAGGAGGGACTGAAGCTTTCTTT. The rearrangement uses TRBV7-8 and TRBJ1-1, with D tentatively TRBD1 (5 bases). This CDR3 is 15 amino acids long. Per the germline V gene, CDR1 is SGHVS and CDR2 is FQNEAQ. The V end lost 6 bases, the J end lost 5 bases, and 19 bases lay between the germline ends.

The gene calls are TRBV6-2 or TRBV6-3 and TRBJ2-7; D is possibly TRBD1 (6 bases). Trimming cost V 4 bases and J 4 bases, with 14 bases left between them. Germline V lookup: CDR1 MNHEY, CDR2 SVGEGT. This CDR3 has 14 residues. CDR3 coding DNA: TGTGCCAGCAGTTCTATGGGGGCAGGGTACGAGCAGTACTTC. Translating it yields CASSSMGAGYEQYF.

The V call is TRBV4-1, the J call TRBJ2-5; no definite D call. Germline loops: CDR1 MGHRA, CDR2 YSYEKL. The CDR3 runs 14 residues. Trimming cost V 3 bases and J 2 bases, with 10 bases left between them. The CDR3 bases are TGCGCCAGCAGCCAGTTCCATCGACAAGAGACCCAGTACTTC. This translates into CASSQFHRQETQYF.

The J gene is TRBJ2-6, the V gene TRBV9; possible D gene TRBD1, 5 bases. CDR1 is SGDLS, CDR2 YYNGEE, per germline. This CDR3 contains 19 residues. Deletions cut 0 bases from V and 2 bases from J, with 18 bases between. Here the CDR3 reads CASSVELRQGTPGANVLTF. In DNA, the CDR3 is TGTGCCAGCAGCGTAGAGTTACGGCAGGGCACACCTGGGGCCAACGTCCTGACTTTC.

This sequence joins TRBV5-4 and TRBJ2-7; 8 bases match TRBD1. The V and J ends lost 4 bases and 7 bases, in that order; junction bases with no gene match: 4. Germline-derived CDR1 and CDR2 are SGHNT and YYREEE (reference sequence). The CDR3 contains 12 residues. CDR3 DNA: TGTGCCAGCAGCGCCGACAGGGGTGAGCAGTACTTC. It encodes CASSADRGEQYF.

The gene calls are TRBV28 and TRBJ1-1; tentatively, D is TRBD1 (5 bases). CDR1 and CDR2 from the germline V gene are MDHEN and SYDVKM. Trimming left V 5 bases short and J 0 bases short, with 13 bases between. This CDR3 spans 15 amino acids. As DNA, the CDR3 is TGTGCCAGCAGTGTCCCGGGACGGTTGAACACTGAAGCTTTCTTT. Translating gives CASSVPGRLNTEAFF.

V and J are TRBV19 and TRBJ1-1; no clear D gene. The germline V and J ends were trimmed by 10 bases and 0 bases, with 18 bases remaining between them. Germline values: CDR1 LNHDA, CDR2 SQIVND (reference sequence). There are 15 residues in the CDR3. Written as DNA, the CDR3 is TGTGCCACCCAAGACACAGTACCAATGAACACTGAAGCTTTCTTT. Translated, it gives CATQDTVPMNTEAFF.

The gene calls are TRBV4-1 and TRBJ2-4; 11 nucleotides line up with TRBD1. V lost 0 bases and J lost 5; bases outside the gene matches: 3. This CDR3 is 16 amino acids long. Per the germline V gene, CDR1 is MGHRA and CDR2 is YSYEKL. For the CDR3, the DNA is TGCGCCAGCAGCCAAGATCCGGGACAGGGGGAAAACATTCAGTACTTC. The encoded protein is CASSQDPGQGENIQYF.

The chain is built from TRBV10-3 and TRBJ1-3, with D perhaps TRBD1 (5 bases). Germline V gene data show CDR1 as ENHRY and CDR2 as SYGVKD. V was trimmed by 5 bases and J by 8 bases, leaving 19 bases between them. This CDR3 is 15 amino acids long. The CDR3 loop is CAISPGLGQGHTIYF. DNA for the CDR3: TGTGCCATCAGTCCTGGATTAGGGCAGGGACACACCATATATTTT.